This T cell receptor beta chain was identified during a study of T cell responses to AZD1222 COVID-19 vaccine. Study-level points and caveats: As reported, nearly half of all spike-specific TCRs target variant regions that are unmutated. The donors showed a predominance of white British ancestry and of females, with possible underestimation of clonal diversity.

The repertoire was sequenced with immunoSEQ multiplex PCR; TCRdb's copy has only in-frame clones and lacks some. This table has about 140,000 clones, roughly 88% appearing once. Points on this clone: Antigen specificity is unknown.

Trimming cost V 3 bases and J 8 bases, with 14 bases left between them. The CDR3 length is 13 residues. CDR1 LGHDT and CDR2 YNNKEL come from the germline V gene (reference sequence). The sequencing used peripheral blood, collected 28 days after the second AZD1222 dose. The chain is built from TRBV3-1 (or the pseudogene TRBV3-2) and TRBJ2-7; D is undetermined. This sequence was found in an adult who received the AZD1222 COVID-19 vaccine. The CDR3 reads CASSHSSTEQQYF. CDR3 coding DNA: TGTGCCAGCAGCCACTCCTCGACTGAGCAGCAGTACTTC.